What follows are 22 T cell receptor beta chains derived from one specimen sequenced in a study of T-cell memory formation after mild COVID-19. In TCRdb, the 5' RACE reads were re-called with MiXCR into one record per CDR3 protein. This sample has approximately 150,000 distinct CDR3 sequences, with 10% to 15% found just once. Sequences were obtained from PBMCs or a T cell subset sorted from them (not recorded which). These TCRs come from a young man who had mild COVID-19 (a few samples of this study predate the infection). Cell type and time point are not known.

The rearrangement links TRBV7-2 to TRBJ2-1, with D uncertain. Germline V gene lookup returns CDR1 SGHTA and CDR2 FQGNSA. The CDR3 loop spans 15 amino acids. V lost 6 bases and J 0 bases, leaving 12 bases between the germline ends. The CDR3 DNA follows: TGTGCCAGCAGGAGGACGCAAAGCTCCTACAATGAGCAGTTCTTC. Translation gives CASRRTQSSYNEQFF.

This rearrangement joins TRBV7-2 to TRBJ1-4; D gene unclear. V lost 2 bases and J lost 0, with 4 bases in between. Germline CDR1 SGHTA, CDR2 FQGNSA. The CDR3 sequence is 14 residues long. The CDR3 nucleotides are TGTGCCAGCAGCTTAAACCCAACTAATGAAAAACTGTTTTTT. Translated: CASSLNPTNEKLFF.

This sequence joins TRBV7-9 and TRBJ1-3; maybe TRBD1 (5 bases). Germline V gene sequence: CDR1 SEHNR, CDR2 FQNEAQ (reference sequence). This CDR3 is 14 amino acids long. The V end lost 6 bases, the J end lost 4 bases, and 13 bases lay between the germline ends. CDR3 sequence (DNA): TGTGCCAGCAGGAGCAGGGTTTCGGGAAACACCATATATTTT. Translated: CASRSRVSGNTIYF.

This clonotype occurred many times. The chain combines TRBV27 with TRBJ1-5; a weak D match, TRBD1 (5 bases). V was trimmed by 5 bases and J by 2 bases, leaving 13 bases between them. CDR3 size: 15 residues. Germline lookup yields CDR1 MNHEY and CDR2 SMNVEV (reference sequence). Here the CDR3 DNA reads TGTGCCAGCAGTGGCAGCGGGGCGGGCAATCAGCCCCAGCATTTT. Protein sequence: CASSGSGAGNQPQHF.

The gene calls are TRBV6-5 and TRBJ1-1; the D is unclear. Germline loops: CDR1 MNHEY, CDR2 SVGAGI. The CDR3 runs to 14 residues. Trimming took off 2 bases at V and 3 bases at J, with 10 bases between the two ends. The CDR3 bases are TGTGCCAGCAGTTACAGGGCGGTGGACACTGAAGCTTTCTTT. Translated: CASSYRAVDTEAFF.

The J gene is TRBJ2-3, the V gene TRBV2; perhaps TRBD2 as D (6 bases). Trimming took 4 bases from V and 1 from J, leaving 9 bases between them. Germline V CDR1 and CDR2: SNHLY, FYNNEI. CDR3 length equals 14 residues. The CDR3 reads CASSAQRGTDTQYF. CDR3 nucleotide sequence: TGTGCCAGCAGTGCCCAGCGGGGCACAGATACGCAGTATTTT.

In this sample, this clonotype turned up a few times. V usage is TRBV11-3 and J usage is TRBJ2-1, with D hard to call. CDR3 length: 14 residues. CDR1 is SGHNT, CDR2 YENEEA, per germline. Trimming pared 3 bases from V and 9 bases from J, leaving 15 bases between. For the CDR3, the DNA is TGTGCCAGCAGCTTGGGGATTACTAAGGGTGAGCAGTTCTTC. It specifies CASSLGITKGEQFF.

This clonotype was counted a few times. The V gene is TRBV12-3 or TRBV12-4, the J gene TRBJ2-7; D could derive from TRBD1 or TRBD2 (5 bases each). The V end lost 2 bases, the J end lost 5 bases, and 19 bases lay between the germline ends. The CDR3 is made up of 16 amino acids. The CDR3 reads CASSLNGPRGLNEQYV. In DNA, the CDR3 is TGTGCCAGCAGTTTAAACGGTCCGAGGGGCCTCAACGAGCAGTACGTC.

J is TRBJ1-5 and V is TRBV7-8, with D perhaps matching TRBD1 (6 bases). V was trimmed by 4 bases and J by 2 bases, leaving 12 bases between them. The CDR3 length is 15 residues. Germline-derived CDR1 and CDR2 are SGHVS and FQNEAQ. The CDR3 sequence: CASSSGWGRNQPQHF. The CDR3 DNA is TGTGCCAGCAGCTCCGGTTGGGGGCGCAATCAGCCCCAGCATTTT. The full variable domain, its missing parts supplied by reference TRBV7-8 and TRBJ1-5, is GAGVSQSPRYKVAKRGQDVALRCDPISGHVSLFWYQQALGQGPEFLTYFQNEAQLDKSGLPSDRFFAERPEGSVSTLKIQRTQQEDSAVYLCASSSGWGRNQPQHFGDGTRLSIL.

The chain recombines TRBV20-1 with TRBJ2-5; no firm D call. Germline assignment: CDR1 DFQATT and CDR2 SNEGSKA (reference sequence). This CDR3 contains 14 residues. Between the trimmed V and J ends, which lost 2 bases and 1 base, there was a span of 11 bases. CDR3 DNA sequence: TGCAGTGCTAGATCTCCCTTTGCCCAAGAGACCCAGTACTTC. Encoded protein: CSARSPFAQETQYF.

For the CDR3, the DNA is TGTGCCAGCAGTTTTCCCAGGGTGAATGAGCAGTTCTTC. Protein sequence: CASSFPRVNEQFF. J is TRBJ2-1 and V is TRBV12-3 or TRBV12-4, with TRBD1 as a possible D gene (5 bases). V shed 3 bases and J shed 7 bases, with 10 bases lying between them. This CDR3 has 13 residues.

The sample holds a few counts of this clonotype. The DNA of the CDR3 is TGCGCCAGCAGCCAACGAGTCGCGAGTGAGCAGTTCTTC. It encodes CASSQRVASEQFF. This chain links TRBV4-3 with TRBJ2-1; unclear D gene. V lost 2 bases to trimming and J lost 9 bases, with 11 bases between them. Germline assignment: CDR1 LGHNA and CDR2 YSLEER. The CDR3 is made up of 13 amino acids.

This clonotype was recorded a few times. This chain's CDR3 is CASSSVGQDGYTF. The CDR3 coding sequence is TGTGCCAGCAGCTCGGTAGGACAGGATGGCTACACCTTC. The chain carries TRBV7-2 and TRBJ1-2; 7 positions match TRBD1. Trimming cost V 4 bases and J 6 bases; bases outside gene matches: 5. Germline V gene lookup returns CDR1 SGHTA and CDR2 FQGNSA. This CDR3 contains 13 residues.

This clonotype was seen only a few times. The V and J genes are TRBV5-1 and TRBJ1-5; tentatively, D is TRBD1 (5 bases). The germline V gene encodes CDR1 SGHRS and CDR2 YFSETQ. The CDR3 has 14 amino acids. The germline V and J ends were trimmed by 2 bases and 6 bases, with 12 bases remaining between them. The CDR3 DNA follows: TGCGCCAGCAGCTTTTTGGGGGGGAGTCAGCCCCAGCATTTT. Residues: CASSFLGGSQPQHF.

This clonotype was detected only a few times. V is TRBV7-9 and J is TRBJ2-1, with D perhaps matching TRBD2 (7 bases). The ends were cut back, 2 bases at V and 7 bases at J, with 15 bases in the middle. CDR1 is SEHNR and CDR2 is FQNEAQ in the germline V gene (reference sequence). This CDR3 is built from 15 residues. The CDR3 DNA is TGTGCCAGCAGCTTAACGTGGGGGGGCAAGAATGAGCAGTTCTTC. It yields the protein CASSLTWGGKNEQFF.

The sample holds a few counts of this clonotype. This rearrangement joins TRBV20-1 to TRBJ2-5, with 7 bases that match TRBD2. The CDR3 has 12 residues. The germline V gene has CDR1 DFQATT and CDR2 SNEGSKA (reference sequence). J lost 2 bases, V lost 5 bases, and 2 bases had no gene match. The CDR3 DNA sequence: TGCAGTGCTGCGGGGGAGCAAGAGACCCAGTACTTC. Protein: CSAAGEQETQYF.

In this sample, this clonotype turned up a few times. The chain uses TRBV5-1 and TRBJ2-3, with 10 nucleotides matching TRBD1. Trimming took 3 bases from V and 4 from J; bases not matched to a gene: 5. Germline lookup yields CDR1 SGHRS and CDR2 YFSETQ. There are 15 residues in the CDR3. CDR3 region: CASSSGQGVPDTQYF. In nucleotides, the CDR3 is TGCGCCAGCAGCTCCGGACAGGGGGTCCCAGATACGCAGTATTTT.

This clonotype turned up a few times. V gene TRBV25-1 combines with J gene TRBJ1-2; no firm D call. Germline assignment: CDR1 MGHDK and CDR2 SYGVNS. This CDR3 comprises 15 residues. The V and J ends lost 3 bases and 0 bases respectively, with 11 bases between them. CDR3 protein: CASSEAGGANYGYTF. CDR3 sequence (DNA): TGTGCCAGCAGTGAGGCAGGCGGAGCTAACTATGGCTACACCTTC.

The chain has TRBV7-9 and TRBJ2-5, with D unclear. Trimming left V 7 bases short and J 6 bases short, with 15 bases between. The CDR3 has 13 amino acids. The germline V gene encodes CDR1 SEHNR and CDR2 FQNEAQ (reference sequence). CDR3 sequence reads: CASTPDRLKTQYF. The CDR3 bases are TGTGCCAGCACCCCGGACCGTCTAAAGACCCAGTACTTC.

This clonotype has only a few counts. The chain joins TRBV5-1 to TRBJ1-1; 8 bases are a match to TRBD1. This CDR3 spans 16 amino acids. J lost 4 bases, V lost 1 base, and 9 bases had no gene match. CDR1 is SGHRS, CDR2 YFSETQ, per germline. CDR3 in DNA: TGCGCCAGCAGCTTGCAGGCAGGGGGCGCCGGCACTGAAGCTTTCTTT. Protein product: CASSLQAGGAGTEAFF. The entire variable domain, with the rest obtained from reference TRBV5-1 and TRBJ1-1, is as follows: KAGVTQTPRYLIKTRGQQVTLSCSPISGHRSVSWYQQTPGQGLQFLFEYFSETQRNKGNFPGRFSGRQFSNSRSEMNVSTLELGDSALYLCASSLQAGGAGTEAFFGQGTRLTVV.

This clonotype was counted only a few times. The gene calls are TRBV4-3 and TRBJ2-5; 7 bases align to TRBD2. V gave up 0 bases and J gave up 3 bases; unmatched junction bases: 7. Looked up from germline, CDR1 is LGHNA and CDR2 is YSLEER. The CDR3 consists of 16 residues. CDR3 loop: CASSQDHQRGKETQYF. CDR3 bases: TGCGCCAGCAGCCAAGATCATCAGCGGGGTAAAGAGACCCAGTACTTC.

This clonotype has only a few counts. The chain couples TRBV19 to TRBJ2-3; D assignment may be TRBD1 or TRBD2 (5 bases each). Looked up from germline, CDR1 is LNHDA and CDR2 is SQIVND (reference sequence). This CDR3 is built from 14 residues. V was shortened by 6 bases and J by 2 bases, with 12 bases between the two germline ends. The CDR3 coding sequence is TGTGCCAGTAGCCCATCCGGGGCCACAGATACGCAGTATTTT. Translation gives CASSPSGATDTQYF.